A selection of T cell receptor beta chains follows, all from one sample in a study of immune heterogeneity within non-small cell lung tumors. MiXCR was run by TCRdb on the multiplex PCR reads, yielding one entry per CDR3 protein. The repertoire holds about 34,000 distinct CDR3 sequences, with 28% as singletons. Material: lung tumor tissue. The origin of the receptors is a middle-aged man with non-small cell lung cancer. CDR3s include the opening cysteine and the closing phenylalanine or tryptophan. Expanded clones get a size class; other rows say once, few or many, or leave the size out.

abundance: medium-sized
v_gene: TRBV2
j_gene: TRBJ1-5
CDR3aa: CASSEASWDQPQHF

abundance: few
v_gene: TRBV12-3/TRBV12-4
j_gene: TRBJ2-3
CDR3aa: CASSLVAGGLDTQYF

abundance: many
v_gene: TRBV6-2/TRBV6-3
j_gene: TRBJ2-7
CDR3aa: CASSHKPGLVYEQYF

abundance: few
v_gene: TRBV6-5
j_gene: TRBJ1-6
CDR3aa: CASSTHGQGDSPLHF

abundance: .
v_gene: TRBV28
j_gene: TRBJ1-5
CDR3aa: CASSSLQGGRQPHHF

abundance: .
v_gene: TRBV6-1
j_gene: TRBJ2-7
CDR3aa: CASTDGGSSYEQYF

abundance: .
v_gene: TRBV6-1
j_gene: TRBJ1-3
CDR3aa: CASVDRGSGNTIYF

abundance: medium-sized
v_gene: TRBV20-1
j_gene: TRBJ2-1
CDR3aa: CSATLAGGLDEQFF

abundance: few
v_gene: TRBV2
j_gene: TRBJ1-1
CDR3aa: CASSLGGVGNTEAFF

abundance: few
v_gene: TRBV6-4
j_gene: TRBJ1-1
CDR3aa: CASRSTGTSNTEAFF

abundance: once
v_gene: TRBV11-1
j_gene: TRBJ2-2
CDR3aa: CASSLRSTTGELFF

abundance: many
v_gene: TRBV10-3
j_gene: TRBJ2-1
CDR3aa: CAISEHRRPGQSYNEQFF

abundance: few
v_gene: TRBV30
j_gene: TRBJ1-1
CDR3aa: CAWSVLAREAFF

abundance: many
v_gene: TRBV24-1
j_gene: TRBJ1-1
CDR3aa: CATPGTWFSAEAFF

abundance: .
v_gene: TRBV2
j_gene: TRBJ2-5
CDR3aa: CASSGGLAGEQTQYF

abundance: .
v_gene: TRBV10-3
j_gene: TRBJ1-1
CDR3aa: CAISGTGGNTEAFF

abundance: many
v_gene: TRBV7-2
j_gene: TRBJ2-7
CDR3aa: CASSLVSGGHEQYF

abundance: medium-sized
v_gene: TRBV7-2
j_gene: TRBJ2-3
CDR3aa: CASSLGGRTDTQYF

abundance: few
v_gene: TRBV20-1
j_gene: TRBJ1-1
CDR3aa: CSASRLQGPTEAFF

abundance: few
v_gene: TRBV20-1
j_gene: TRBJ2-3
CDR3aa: CSARWGSTDTQYF

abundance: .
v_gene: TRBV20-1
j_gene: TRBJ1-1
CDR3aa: CSARAGTVNTQAFF

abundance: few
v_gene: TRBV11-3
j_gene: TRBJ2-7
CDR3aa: CASSLQRAVEQYF

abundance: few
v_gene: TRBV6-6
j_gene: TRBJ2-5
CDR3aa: CASSYQGTGGETQYF

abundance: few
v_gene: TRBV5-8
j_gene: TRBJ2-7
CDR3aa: CASSLAGLAGNLHEQYF

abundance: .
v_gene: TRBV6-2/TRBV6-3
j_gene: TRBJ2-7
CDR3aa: CASSYSLGMVYEQYF

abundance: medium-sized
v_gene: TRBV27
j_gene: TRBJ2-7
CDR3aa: CASSLSSGTSSYEQYF

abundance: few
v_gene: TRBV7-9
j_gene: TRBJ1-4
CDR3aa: CASSLAGQNEKLFF

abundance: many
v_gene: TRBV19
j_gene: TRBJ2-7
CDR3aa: CASSAGSSYEQYF

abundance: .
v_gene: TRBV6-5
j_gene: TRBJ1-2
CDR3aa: CASSYSLTGDRDYFYTF

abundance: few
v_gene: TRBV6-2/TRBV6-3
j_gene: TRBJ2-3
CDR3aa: CASSYIMADTQYF

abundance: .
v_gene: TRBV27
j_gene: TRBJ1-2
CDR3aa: CASKGLLGQIDYTF

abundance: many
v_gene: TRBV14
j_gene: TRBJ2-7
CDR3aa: CASSQEAGLGYEQYF

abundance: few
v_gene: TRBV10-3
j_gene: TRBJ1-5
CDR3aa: CAISNSNQPQHF

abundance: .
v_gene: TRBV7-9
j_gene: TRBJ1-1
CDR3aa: CASSAGGMGTEAFF

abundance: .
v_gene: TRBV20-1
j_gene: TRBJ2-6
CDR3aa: CSASGTGPSGANVLTF

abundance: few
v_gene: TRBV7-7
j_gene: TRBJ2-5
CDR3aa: CASSLGGAGRETQYF

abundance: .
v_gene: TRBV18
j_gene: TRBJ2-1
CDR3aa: CASSLGQYNEQFF

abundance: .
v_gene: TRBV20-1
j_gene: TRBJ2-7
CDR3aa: CSAPTIEQSAGEQYF

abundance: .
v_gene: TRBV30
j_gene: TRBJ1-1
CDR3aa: CAWSWDRPTEAFF

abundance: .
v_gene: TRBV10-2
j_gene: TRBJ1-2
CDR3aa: CASSESMLGSANYGYTF

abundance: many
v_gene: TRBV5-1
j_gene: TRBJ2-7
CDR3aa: CASSLDEAGSYEQYF

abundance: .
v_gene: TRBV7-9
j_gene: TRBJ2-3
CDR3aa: CASSFSLFITDTQYF

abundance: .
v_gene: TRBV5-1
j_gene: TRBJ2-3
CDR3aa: CASSLAPAPTDTQYF

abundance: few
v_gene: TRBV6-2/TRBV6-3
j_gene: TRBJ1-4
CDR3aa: CASSYRQPEKLFF

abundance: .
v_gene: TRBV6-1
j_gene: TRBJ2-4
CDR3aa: CASRSAGPNVDIQYF

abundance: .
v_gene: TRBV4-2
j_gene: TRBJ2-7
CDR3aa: CAGSHQRGTYEQYF

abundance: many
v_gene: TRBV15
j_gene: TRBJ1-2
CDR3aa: CATSVGQVDSYGYTF

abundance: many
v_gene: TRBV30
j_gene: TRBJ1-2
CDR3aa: CAWKQGPGYTF

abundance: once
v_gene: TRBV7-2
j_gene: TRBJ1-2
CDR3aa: CASSSDRGGVYIF

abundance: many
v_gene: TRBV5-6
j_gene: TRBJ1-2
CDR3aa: CASSPAGTGINYGYTF

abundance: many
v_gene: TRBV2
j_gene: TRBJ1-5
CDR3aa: CASGWVSNQPQHF

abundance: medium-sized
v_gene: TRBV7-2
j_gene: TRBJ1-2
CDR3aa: CASSSTRNYGYTF

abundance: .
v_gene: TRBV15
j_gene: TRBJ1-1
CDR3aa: CATRRDKNTEAFF

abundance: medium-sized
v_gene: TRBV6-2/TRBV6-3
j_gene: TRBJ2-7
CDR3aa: CASSYSAGDYEQYF

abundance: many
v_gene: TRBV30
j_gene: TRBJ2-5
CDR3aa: CAWSTGQETQYF

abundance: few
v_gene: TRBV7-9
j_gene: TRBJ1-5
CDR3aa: CASSRNSNQPQHF

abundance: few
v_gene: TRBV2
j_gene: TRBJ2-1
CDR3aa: CASSWRGFSPYNEQFF

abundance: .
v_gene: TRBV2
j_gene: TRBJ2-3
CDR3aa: CAESSGSADTQYF